This T cell receptor (beta chain) came from a study of blood T cell repertoires in COVID-19. Sequencing was performed with immunoSEQ multiplex PCR; in TCRdb, only in-frame clones are kept and a portion is missing. The repertoire has about 400,000 clones, roughly 86% of them found once; the top ten carry 1.5% to 2%. Per the germline V gene, CDR1 is MDHEN and CDR2 is SYDVKM. The CDR3 covers 15 residues. Trimming pared 5 bases from V and 4 bases from J, leaving 18 bases between. Adults between about 18 and 89 years of age took part from more than 20 US areas. Cohort 3 recovered donors had two negative PCRs, clearance, or symptom resolution.

The clonotype originates from a woman in her 30s who had recovered from COVID-19. The sample consisted of PBMCs or T cells enriched from blood (not recorded which). The V gene is TRBV28, the J gene TRBJ2-7; TRBD2 is a possible D gene (6 bases). The CDR3 protein is CASSTPRDFAYEQYF. Here the CDR3 DNA reads TGTGCCAGCAGTACCCCCCGGGACTTCGCTTACGAGCAGTACTTC.